This entry is about one T cell receptor (beta chain). The record originates from a study of blood T cells in healthy people across ages. Study background: Researchers report that template switching captured about one barcoded beta molecule per two T cells.

The V end was cut by 2 bases, the J end by 0 bases, with 13 bases between. Per the germline V gene, CDR1 is DFQATT and CDR2 is SNEGSKA (reference sequence). The CDR3 is 15 amino acids. PCR was performed a second time for roughly 6 to 12 cycles using a sample-barcoded 5' primer and a J-beta primer mix. Each TCR beta cDNA got a 12-nucleotide random molecular identifier. One entry per CDR3 protein, called by TCRdb with MiXCR from the 5' RACE reads. This table has roughly 410,000 distinct CDR3 sequences, about 55% appearing once. The chain recombines TRBV20-1 with TRBJ2-5, with D tentatively TRBD1 (6 bases). Sequenced material: blood. The sequence derives from a man aged 60 to 75 in good health. Written as DNA, the CDR3 is TGCAGTGCTAGAAGGGCAGGGGCCTACCAAGAGACCCAGTACTTC. Its translation is CSARRAGAYQETQYF.